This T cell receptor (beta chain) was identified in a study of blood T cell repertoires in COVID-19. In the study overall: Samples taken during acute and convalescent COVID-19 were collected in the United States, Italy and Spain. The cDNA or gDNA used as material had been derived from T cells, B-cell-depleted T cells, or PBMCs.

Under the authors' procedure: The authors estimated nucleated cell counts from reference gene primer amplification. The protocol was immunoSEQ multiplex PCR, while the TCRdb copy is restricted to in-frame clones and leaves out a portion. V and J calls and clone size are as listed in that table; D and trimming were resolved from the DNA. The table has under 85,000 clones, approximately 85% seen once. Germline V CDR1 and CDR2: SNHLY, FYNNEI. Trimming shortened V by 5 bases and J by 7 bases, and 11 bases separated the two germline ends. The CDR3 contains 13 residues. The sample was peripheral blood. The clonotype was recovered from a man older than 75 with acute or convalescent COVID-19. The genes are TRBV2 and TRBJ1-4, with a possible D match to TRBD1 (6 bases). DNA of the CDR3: TGTGCCAGCAGTAGGACAGCGCGTGAAAAACTGTTTTTT. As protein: CASSRTAREKLFF. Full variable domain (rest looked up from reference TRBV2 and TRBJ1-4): EPEVTQTPSHQVTQMGQEVILRCVPISNHLYFYWYRQILGQKVEFLVSFYNNEISEKSEIFDDQFSVERPDGSNFTLKIRSTKLEDSAMYFCASSRTAREKLFFGSGTQLSVL.